The clone carrying this T cell receptor (beta chain) is deemed medium-sized. Antigen specificity is unknown. CDR1 MDHEN and CDR2 SYDVKM come from the germline V gene. The CDR3 contains 18 residues. J gave up 2 bases and V 5 bases, and 17 bases lay outside the gene matches. The sample belongs to a study of spatial heterogeneity in lung cancer. TCRdb analysed the 5' RACE reads with MiXCR anew, one entry per CDR3 protein. This sample has 3,000 to 4,500 distinct CDR3 sequences; under 14% occur once, and the top ten carry 62%. Study observations and caveats: Expanded intratumoral alpha and beta TCR counts tracked tumor mutation counts. Sequencing reached an estimated coverage of tumor T cells that was only roughly 7% for alpha chains and around 13% for beta chains. When ubiquitous and regional expanded TCRs were counted, their numbers tracked ubiquitous and regional nonsynonymous mutations, respectively.

Noted time point: sample taken at primary tumor resection. The gene calls are TRBV28 and TRBJ1-2, with TRBD1 matching 7 bases. This material consisted of lung tumor tissue, taken at surgery. This TCR derives from a male donor with early-stage non-small cell lung cancer. In DNA, the CDR3 is TGTGCCAGCAGTCCGGCGGGACAGCAGGGGGTGGGGAACTATGGCTACACCTTC. It is translated as CASSPAGQQGVGNYGYTF.